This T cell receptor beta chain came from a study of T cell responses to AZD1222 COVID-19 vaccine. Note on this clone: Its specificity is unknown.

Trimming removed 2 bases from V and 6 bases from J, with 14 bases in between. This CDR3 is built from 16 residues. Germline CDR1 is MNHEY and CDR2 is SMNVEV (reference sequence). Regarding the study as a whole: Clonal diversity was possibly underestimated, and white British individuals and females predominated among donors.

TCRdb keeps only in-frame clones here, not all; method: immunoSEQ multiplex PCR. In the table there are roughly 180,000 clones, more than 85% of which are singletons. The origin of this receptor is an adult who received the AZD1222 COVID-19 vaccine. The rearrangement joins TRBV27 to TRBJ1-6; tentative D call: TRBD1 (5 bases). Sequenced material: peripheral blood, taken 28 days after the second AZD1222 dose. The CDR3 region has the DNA TGTGCCAGCAGTTTACCTCAGGGAGCGGGTAATTCACCCCTCCACTTT. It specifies CASSLPQGAGNSPLHF.